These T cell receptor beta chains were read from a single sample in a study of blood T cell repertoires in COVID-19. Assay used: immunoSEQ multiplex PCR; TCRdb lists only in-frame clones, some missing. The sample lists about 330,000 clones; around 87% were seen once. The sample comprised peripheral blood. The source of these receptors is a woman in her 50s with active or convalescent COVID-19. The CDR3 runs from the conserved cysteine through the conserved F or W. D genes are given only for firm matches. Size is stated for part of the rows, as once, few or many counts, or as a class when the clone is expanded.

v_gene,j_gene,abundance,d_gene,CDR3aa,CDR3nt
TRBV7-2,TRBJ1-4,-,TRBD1,CASSLAGDRSPATNEKLFF,TGTGCCAGCAGCTTAGCCGGGGACAGGTCCCCTGCAACTAATGAAAAACTGTTTTTT
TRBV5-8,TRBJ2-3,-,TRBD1,CASSLGNRGGTDTQYF,TGTGCCAGCAGCCTTGGGAACAGGGGCGGGACAGATACGCAGTATTTT
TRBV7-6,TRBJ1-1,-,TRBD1,CASIADRAGEAFF,TGTGCCAGCATTGCGGACAGGGCGGGTGAAGCTTTCTTT
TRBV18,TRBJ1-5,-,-,CASSPQQGSNQPQHF,TGTGCCAGCTCACCGCAACAGGGTAGCAATCAGCCCCAGCATTTT
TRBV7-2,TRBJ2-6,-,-,CASSSGRGKGANVLTF,TGTGCCAGCAGCTCCGGCCGCGGGAAGGGGGCCAACGTCCTGACTTTC
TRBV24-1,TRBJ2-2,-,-,CATSEGVNTGELFF,TGTGCCACCAGCGAGGGGGTAAACACCGGGGAGCTGTTTTTT
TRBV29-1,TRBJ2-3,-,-,CSVVRGSTDTQYF,TGCAGCGTTGTTAGGGGTAGCACAGATACGCAGTATTTT
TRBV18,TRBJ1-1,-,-,CASSFGQNTEAFF,TGTGCCAGCTCATTCGGACAAAATACTGAAGCTTTCTTT
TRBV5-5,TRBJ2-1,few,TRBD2,CASVAGGSYNEQFF,TGTGCCAGCGTAGCGGGGGGCTCCTACAATGAGCAGTTCTTC
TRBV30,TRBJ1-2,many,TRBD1,CAWDGEGQGYGYTF,TGTGCCTGGGACGGGGAAGGACAGGGGTATGGCTACACCTTC
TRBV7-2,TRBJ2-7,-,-,CASSYEGGYEQYF,TGTGCCAGCAGCTATGAGGGCGGATACGAGCAGTACTTC
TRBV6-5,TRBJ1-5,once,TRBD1,CASSDRGEQPQHF,TGTGCCAGCAGCGACAGGGGAGAACAGCCCCAGCATTTT
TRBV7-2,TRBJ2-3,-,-,CASSLDGQGRGVDTQYF,TGTGCCAGCAGCTTAGACGGACAGGGTCGGGGGGTAGATACGCAGTATTTT
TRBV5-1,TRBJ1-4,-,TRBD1,CASSLIPSGTGGSNEKLFF,TGCGCCAGCAGTCTTATCCCTTCCGGGACAGGGGGCTCGAATGAAAAACTGTTTTTT
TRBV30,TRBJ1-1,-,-,CAWNPGQLDEAFF,TGTGCCTGGAACCCCGGACAGCTTGATGAAGCTTTCTTT
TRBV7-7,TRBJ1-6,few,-,CASSLDENSPLHF,TGTGCTAGCAGCTTAGATGAGAATTCACCCCTCCACTTT
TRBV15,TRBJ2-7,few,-,CATRTGLSYEQYF,TGTGCCACCAGAACAGGGCTTTCCTACGAGCAGTACTTC
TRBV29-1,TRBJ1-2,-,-,CSVEQGIYGYTF,TGCAGCGTGGAACAGGGTATCTATGGCTACACCTTC
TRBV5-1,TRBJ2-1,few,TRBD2,CASSLGGSSYNEQFF,TGCGCCAGCAGCTTGGGCGGGAGCTCCTACAATGAGCAGTTCTTC
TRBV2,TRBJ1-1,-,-,CASTRRETVGTEAFF,TGTGCCAGCACGAGGAGGGAGACCGTAGGCACTGAAGCTTTCTTT
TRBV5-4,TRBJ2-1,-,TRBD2,CASRRLAGDEQFF,TGTGCCAGCAGGAGACTAGCGGGGGACGAGCAGTTCTTC
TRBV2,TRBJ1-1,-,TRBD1,CASSDLLRTGGNIGAFF,TGTGCCAGCAGTGACCTTCTCCGGACAGGGGGAAATATAGGGGCTTTCTTT
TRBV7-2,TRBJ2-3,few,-,CASSLAYSTDTQYF,TGTGCCAGCAGCTTAGCATACTCCACAGATACGCAGTATTTT
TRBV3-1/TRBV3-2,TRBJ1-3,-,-,CASSREGGVGNTIYF,TGTGCCAGCAGCCGTGAAGGAGGGGTGGGAAACACCATATATTTT
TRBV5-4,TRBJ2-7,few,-,CASSFSPQYEQYF,TGTGCCAGCAGCTTCTCCCCCCAGTACGAGCAGTACTTC
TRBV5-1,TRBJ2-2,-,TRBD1,CASSPARDSLTGELFF,TGCGCCAGCAGCCCCGCCCGGGACAGCCTGACCGGGGAGCTGTTTTTT
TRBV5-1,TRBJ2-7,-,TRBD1,CASSLPGTGLDEQYF,TGCGCCAGCAGCCTGCCCGGGACAGGACTTGACGAGCAGTACTTC
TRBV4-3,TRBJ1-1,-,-,CASSQEGSIPNTEAFF,TGCGCCAGCAGCCAAGAGGGGAGCATTCCGAACACTGAAGCTTTCTTT
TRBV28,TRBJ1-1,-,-,CASSLGGSTEAFF,TGTGCCAGCAGTTTAGGCGGTAGCACTGAAGCTTTCTTT
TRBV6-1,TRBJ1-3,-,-,CASSEGTAGNTIYF,TGTGCCAGCAGTGAAGGTACAGCTGGAAACACCATATATTTT
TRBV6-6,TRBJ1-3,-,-,CASSYSNSDSGNTIYF,TGTGCCAGCAGTTACTCGAACAGTGACTCTGGAAACACCATATATTTT
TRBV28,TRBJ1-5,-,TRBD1,CASSNRDRSNQPQHF,TGTGCCAGCAGTAACCGGGACAGAAGCAATCAGCCCCAGCATTTT
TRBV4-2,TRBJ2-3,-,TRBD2,CASSQGGGLAGRRRKVSDTQYF,TGTGCCAGCAGCCAAGGGGGCGGACTAGCGGGTAGGCGGCGCAAGGTTTCAGATACGCAGTATTTT
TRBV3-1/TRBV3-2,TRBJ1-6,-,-,CASSQGARINNSPLHF,TGTGCCAGCAGCCAGGGGGCCCGAATCAATAATTCACCCCTCCACTTT
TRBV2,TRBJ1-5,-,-,CASSEEAGGNQPQHF,TGTGCCAGCAGTGAAGAGGCAGGTGGCAATCAGCCCCAGCATTTT
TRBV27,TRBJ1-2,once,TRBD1,CASSSPHGTGEGFGYTF,TGTGCCAGCAGTTCTCCCCATGGGACAGGGGAAGGATTTGGCTACACCTTC
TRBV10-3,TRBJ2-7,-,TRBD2,CATVTSDSYEQYF,TGTGCCACGGTGACTAGCGACTCCTACGAGCAGTACTTC
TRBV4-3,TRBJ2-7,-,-,CASSQEAGSSYEQYF,TGCGCCAGCAGCCAAGAGGCGGGTAGTTCCTACGAGCAGTACTTC
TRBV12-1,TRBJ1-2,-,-,CASSENLQVSFGYTF,TGTGCCAGCAGCGAAAACTTACAGGTTAGTTTTGGCTACACCTTC
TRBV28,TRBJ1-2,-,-,CASSNRPNYGYTF,TGTGCCAGCAGTAACAGGCCTAACTATGGCTACACCTTC
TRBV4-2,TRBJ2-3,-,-,CASSQDLTYSTDTQYF,TGTGCCAGCAGCCAAGATCTAACGTATAGCACAGATACGCAGTATTTT
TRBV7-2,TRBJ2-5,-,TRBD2,CASSPAGGLAVGTQYF,TGTGCCAGCAGCCCAGCCGGCGGACTAGCGGTTGGGACCCAGTACTTC
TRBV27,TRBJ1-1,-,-,CASSLGPGTTNTEAFF,TGTGCCAGCAGTTTAGGTCCAGGCACCACAAACACTGAAGCTTTCTTT
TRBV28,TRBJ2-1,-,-,CASSTTGFGAYNEQFF,TGTGCCAGCAGTACAACAGGGTTTGGAGCCTACAATGAGCAGTTCTTC
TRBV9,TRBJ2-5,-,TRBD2,CASSVGLAGDGETQYF,TGTGCCAGCAGCGTAGGTCTAGCGGGGGACGGAGAGACCCAGTACTTC
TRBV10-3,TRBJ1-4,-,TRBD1,CAISGDRGDEKLFF,TGTGCCATCAGTGGGGACAGGGGTGATGAAAAACTGTTTTTT
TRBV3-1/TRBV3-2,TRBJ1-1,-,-,CASSQVGTYNMNTEAFF,TGTGCCAGCAGCCAAGTGGGGACATATAACATGAACACTGAAGCTTTCTTT
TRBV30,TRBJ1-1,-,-,CAWSVAGFSEAFF,TGTGCCTGGAGTGTAGCTGGTTTTAGTGAAGCTTTCTTT
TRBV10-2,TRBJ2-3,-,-,CASSESTYTDTQYF,TGCGCCAGCAGTGAGTCGACTTACACAGATACGCAGTATTTT
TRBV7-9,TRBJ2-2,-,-,CASSTDRYSWTGELFF,TGTGCCAGCAGCACTGACAGGTATTCGTGGACCGGGGAGCTGTTTTTT
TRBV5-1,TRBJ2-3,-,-,CASSLADNGVRSDTQYF,TGCGCCAGCAGCTTGGCCGATAACGGGGTCAGGTCGGATACGCAGTATTTT
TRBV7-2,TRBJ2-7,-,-,CASSGRGGEQYF,TGTGCCAGCAGCGGGCGAGGGGGCGAGCAGTACTTC